The rows below give T cell receptor beta chains drawn from one sample of a study of blood T cell repertoires in COVID-19. Data came from immunoSEQ multiplex PCR; TCRdb stores just in-frame clones and leaves some out. The table shows approximately 56,000 clones, with around four fifths occurring only once. The sample comprised peripheral blood. These receptors all come from a man in his sixties or seventies with active COVID-19. The CDR3 runs from the conserved cysteine through the conserved F or W. The order of the fields is clone size, J gene, D gene, V gene, CDR3 protein, CDR3 DNA. The D gene is left open where the match is weak. Size is omitted from some rows. Given values are once, few, many or a class for expanded clones.

>NA|TRBJ2-1|NA|TRBV4-1
CASSQESATGYNEQFF
TGCGCCAGCAGCCAAGAATCCGCTACCGGCTACAATGAGCAGTTCTTC
>once|TRBJ1-1|NA|TRBV25-1
CASSEYGAVGTEAFF
TGTGCCAGCAGTGAATATGGGGCGGTGGGCACTGAAGCTTTCTTT
>NA|TRBJ1-3|TRBD1|TRBV10-3
CAISDSQGARGNTIYF
TGTGCCATCAGTGATTCGCAGGGGGCGCGTGGAAACACCATATATTTT
>NA|TRBJ1-6|NA|TRBV6-2/TRBV6-3
CASSYSAGFLSPLHF
TGTGCCAGCAGTTACTCTGCAGGGTTTCTTTCACCCCTCCACTTT
>NA|TRBJ1-1|NA|TRBV9
CASSGDYNTEAFF
TGTGCCAGCAGCGGAGATTATAACACTGAAGCTTTCTTT
>NA|TRBJ2-7|TRBD2|TRBV4-2
CASSQDLRTSGGARYEQYF
TGTGCCAGCAGCCAAGATCTCAGGACTAGCGGGGGGGCCAGGTACGAGCAGTACTTC
>few|TRBJ1-6|NA|TRBV19
CASSMRNSPLHF
TGTGCCAGTAGTATGAGGAATTCACCCCTCCACTTT
>NA|TRBJ1-5|TRBD1|TRBV9
CASSVGGTGNQPQHF
TGTGCCAGCAGCGTAGGGGGGACAGGCAATCAGCCCCAGCATTTT
>NA|TRBJ1-2|NA|TRBV12-3/TRBV12-4
CASSLSGGSGYTF
TGTGCCAGCAGTTTGAGCGGGGGGTCGGGCTACACCTTC
>NA|TRBJ1-1|NA|TRBV18
CASSPGRGANTEAFF
TGTGCCAGCTCACCAGGGCGGGGGGCGAACACTGAAGCTTTCTTT
>NA|TRBJ2-2|TRBD1|TRBV18
CASSRTGTGGSSGELFF
TGTGCCAGCTCACGGACCGGGACAGGGGGCTCATCCGGGGAGCTGTTTTTT
>NA|TRBJ1-1|TRBD1|TRBV5-4
CASSVDRGATEAFF
TGTGCCAGCAGCGTAGACAGGGGTGCGACTGAAGCTTTCTTT
>NA|TRBJ2-3|NA|TRBV24-1
CATSDPRGGITDTQYF
TGTGCCACCAGTGACCCAAGGGGCGGGATCACAGATACGCAGTATTTT
>NA|TRBJ2-1|TRBD2|TRBV4-1
CASSQVSGGMYNEQFF
TGCGCCAGCAGCCAAGTCAGCGGGGGGATGTACAATGAGCAGTTCTTC
>NA|TRBJ1-2|NA|TRBV7-9
CASSLPGNNYGYTF
TGTGCCAGCAGCTTACCAGGGAATAACTATGGCTACACCTTC
>few|TRBJ2-3|TRBD2|TRBV5-4
CASSLEPSGHSTDTQYF
TGTGCCAGCAGCTTGGAGCCTAGCGGACATAGCACAGATACGCAGTATTTT
>NA|TRBJ2-7|TRBD1|TRBV19
CASSITGQSYEQYF
TGTGCCAGTAGTATCACGGGACAGTCCTACGAGCAGTACTTC
>NA|TRBJ1-6|NA|TRBV27
CASSPLSGIDLHF
TGTGCCAGCAGCCCATTGTCAGGCATTGACCTCCACTTT
>NA|TRBJ1-1|NA|TRBV4-3
CASSQDVGGNTEAFF
TGCGCCAGCAGCCAAGATGTAGGGGGGAACACTGAAGCTTTCTTT
>few|TRBJ1-2|NA|TRBV12-3/TRBV12-4
CASSPTGYGYTF
TGTGCCAGCAGTCCTACAGGGTACGGCTACACCTTC
>NA|TRBJ2-1|TRBD2|TRBV5-1
CASSFLIAGGPYNEQFF
TGCGCCAGCAGCTTCCTCATAGCGGGGGGGCCCTACAATGAGCAGTTCTTC
>NA|TRBJ1-2|NA|TRBV6-5
CASGPGVQGYTF
TGTGCCAGCGGCCCAGGGGTACAAGGCTACACCTTC
>few|TRBJ2-2|TRBD1|TRBV7-8
CASSTSGQFGELFF
TGTGCCAGCAGCACCTCGGGACAGTTTGGGGAGCTGTTTTTT
>NA|TRBJ1-1|NA|TRBV27
CASIGWAMNTEAFF
TGTGCCAGCATTGGGTGGGCCATGAACACTGAAGCTTTCTTT
>NA|TRBJ2-5|NA|TRBV18
CASSAGIQETQYF
TGTGCCAGCTCAGCCGGGATTCAAGAGACCCAGTACTTC
>NA|TRBJ1-6|NA|TRBV10-3
CAISEGGTSSSYNSPLHF
TGTGCCATCAGTGAGGGGGGGACCTCCAGCTCCTATAATTCACCCCTCCACTTT
>NA|TRBJ1-1|TRBD1|TRBV14
CASRRGQGALNTEAFF
TGTGCCAGCAGACGTGGACAGGGGGCCCTGAACACTGAAGCTTTCTTT
>once|TRBJ2-5|NA|TRBV19
CASSTVALGQQTQYF
TGTGCCAGTAGTACGGTGGCATTGGGACAACAGACCCAGTACTTC
>NA|TRBJ1-1|TRBD1|TRBV2
CASGKGAGNTEAFF
TGTGCCAGCGGGAAGGGGGCGGGGAACACTGAAGCTTTCTTT
>NA|TRBJ2-7|TRBD2|TRBV27
CASSPGLAITYEQYF
TGTGCCAGCAGTCCGGGACTAGCAATAACCTACGAGCAGTACTTC
>NA|TRBJ2-5|TRBD1|TRBV12-3/TRBV12-4
CASRNDRGETQYF
TGTGCCAGCAGAAACGACAGGGGAGAGACCCAGTACTTC
>once|TRBJ2-5|TRBD2|TRBV5-1
CASSLEERGWETQYF
TGCGCCAGCAGCTTGGAGGAGCGGGGGTGGGAGACCCAGTACTTC
>NA|TRBJ2-3|TRBD1|TRBV11-3
CASSSHRDRVGLTDTQYF
TGTGCCAGCAGCTCGCACCGGGACAGGGTCGGGTTGACAGATACGCAGTATTTT
>NA|TRBJ2-3|NA|TRBV18
CASSLGPGDTQYF
TGTGCCAGCTCATTGGGGCCGGGAGATACGCAGTATTTT
>NA|TRBJ2-7|NA|TRBV7-2
CASSLSPLDEQYF
TGTGCCAGCAGCTTATCCCCCCTCGACGAGCAGTACTTC
>NA|TRBJ1-5|TRBD1|TRBV15
CATSRGQGNQPQHF
TGTGCCACCAGCAGGGGACAGGGTAATCAGCCCCAGCATTTT
>NA|TRBJ1-6|NA|TRBV4-2
CASSQGRPGQINSPLHF
TGTGCCAGCAGCCAGGGTCGACCTGGACAGATTAATTCACCCCTCCACTTT
>NA|TRBJ2-4|NA|TRBV5-1
CASSLAGDGSIQYF
TGCGCCAGCAGCTTGGCGGGGGACGGGAGCATTCAGTACTTC